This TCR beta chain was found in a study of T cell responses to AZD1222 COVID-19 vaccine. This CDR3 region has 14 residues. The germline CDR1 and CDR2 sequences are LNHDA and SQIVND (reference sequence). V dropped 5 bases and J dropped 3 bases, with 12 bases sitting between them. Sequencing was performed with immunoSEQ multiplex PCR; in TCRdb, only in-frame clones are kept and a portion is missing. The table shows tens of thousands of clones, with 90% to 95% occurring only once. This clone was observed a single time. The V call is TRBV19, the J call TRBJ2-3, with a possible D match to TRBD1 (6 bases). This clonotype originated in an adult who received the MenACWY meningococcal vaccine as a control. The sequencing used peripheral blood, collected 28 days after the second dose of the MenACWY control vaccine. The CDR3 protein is CASSPKGDTDTQYF. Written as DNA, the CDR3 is TGTGCCAGTAGTCCGAAGGGGGATACAGATACGCAGTATTTT.